These T cell receptor beta chains were read from a single sample in a study of technical replicates of blood from several donors. Sequencing was performed with immunoSEQ multiplex PCR; in TCRdb, only in-frame clones are kept and a portion is missing. The table lists about 70,000 clones, around 97% of them singletons. The sequencing sample was made of T cells isolated from PBMCs. Receptor source: a human donor in good health. Both conserved end residues are part of each CDR3. A D gene is named only where the DNA matches it firmly. Expanded clones are given a class, and other clones once, few, many or no size at all.

j_gene	d_gene	len	abundance	v_gene	CDR3aa	CDR3nt
TRBJ1-4	TRBD1	11	.	TRBV29-1	CSVGQGAKLFF	TGCAGCGTGGGACAGGGGGCAAAACTGTTTTTT
TRBJ2-7	TRBD1	13	once	TRBV29-1	CSVVRTGSYEQYF	TGCAGCGTAGTAAGGACAGGATCCTACGAGCAGTACTTC
TRBJ1-1	.	18	.	TRBV28	CASSLRGGMGLGNTEAFF	TGTGCCAGCAGTTTGAGAGGGGGTATGGGGCTGGGAAACACTGAAGCTTTCTTT
TRBJ1-2	.	10	.	TRBV28	CASSFEGYTF	TGTGCCAGCAGTTTCGAGGGCTACACCTTC
TRBJ2-1	.	16	.	TRBV28	CASSFLAMSSYNEQFF	TGTGCCAGCAGTTTCCTCGCAATGAGCTCCTACAATGAGCAGTTCTTC
TRBJ1-1	TRBD1	14	.	TRBV28	CAILNPGQDTEAFF	TGTGCCATCTTAAACCCCGGACAGGACACTGAAGCTTTCTTT
TRBJ2-1	TRBD2	23	.	TRBV5-1	CASSTLGSLLAGELGGSYNEQFF	TGCGCCAGCAGCACCCTCGGCTCGCTACTAGCGGGAGAGCTCGGTGGCTCCTACAATGAGCAGTTCTTC
TRBJ2-7	TRBD2	14	.	TRBV6-5	CASSRNPLAGEQYF	TGTGCCAGCAGCCGCAACCCGCTAGCGGGCGAGCAGTACTTC
TRBJ2-1	.	16	.	TRBV6-1	CASSEIGEVGKNEQFF	TGTGCCAGCAGTGAAATTGGGGAGGTGGGAAAAAATGAGCAGTTCTTC
TRBJ1-1	.	13	.	TRBV7-6	CASSFSRTDEAFF	TGTGCCAGCAGCTTCAGTAGGACAGATGAAGCTTTCTTT
TRBJ1-1	.	14	.	TRBV7-9	CASSLVLLNTEAFF	TGTGCCAGCAGCTTAGTTCTCCTGAACACTGAAGCTTTCTTT
TRBJ2-7	.	13	.	TRBV9	CASSPNAGTGLYF	TGTGCCAGCAGCCCGAACGCAGGAACAGGGCTGTACTTC
TRBJ2-7	TRBD1	18	.	TRBV10-1	CASMKLRDSRTHRYEQYF	TGCGCCAGCATGAAGCTCCGGGACAGCCGAACCCATCGATACGAGCAGTACTTC
TRBJ1-1	.	12	.	TRBV10-3	CACGGVDTEAFF	TGTGCCTGCGGCGGGGTGGACACTGAAGCTTTCTTT
TRBJ1-5	.	14	once	TRBV5-5	CASSLGGGRQPQHF	TGTGCCAGCAGCTTGGGCGGAGGGAGGCAGCCCCAGCATTTT
TRBJ2-2	TRBD2	17	.	TRBV29-1	CSAGRTSGAPGTGELFF	TGCAGCGCCGGCCGGACTAGCGGAGCGCCGGGCACCGGGGAGCTGTTTTTT
TRBJ1-1	.	15	.	TRBV6-5	CASSYATSGNTEAFF	TGTGCCAGCAGTTACGCAACTTCAGGGAACACTGAAGCTTTCTTT
TRBJ2-1	TRBD1	13	.	TRBV5-4	CASSPGQGYEQFF	TGTGCCAGCAGCCCGGGACAGGGGTATGAGCAGTTCTTC
TRBJ1-1	.	15	.	TRBV5-1	CASSLAQGFSTEAFF	TGCGCCAGCAGCTTGGCCCAGGGTTTTTCCACTGAAGCTTTCTTT
TRBJ2-7	TRBD1	14	.	TRBV4-1	CASSLTWDRYEQYF	TGCGCCAGCAGCCTCACTTGGGACAGGTACGAGCAGTACTTC
TRBJ2-3	.	13	.	TRBV6-1	CASSENGHYTQYF	TGTGCCAGCAGTGAAAATGGACATTATACGCAGTATTTT
TRBJ1-2	TRBD1	13	.	TRBV28	CASFTGVNYGYTF	TGTGCCAGCTTTACAGGGGTGAACTATGGCTACACCTTC
TRBJ2-5	TRBD1	17	.	TRBV5-6	CASSMGRLTGGRETQYF	TGTGCCAGCAGCATGGGCCGGCTAACAGGGGGCCGGGAGACCCAGTACTTC
TRBJ1-5	TRBD1	15	.	TRBV19	CASSIGTGWVQPQHF	TGTGCCAGTAGTATCGGGACAGGTTGGGTACAGCCCCAGCATTTT
TRBJ1-3	.	15	.	TRBV11-2	CASSLQVWGGNTIYF	TGTGCCAGCAGCCTACAGGTTTGGGGTGGAAACACCATATATTTT
TRBJ1-4	.	19	.	TRBV7-9	CASSLVRGEALIGAEKLFF	TGTGCCAGCAGCTTAGTCCGCGGGGAAGCTTTGATAGGTGCTGAAAAACTGTTTTTT
TRBJ2-7	TRBD2	19	.	TRBV11-2	CASSSLRTSGRYPRREQYF	TGTGCCAGCAGCTCCCTTCGGACTAGCGGGAGGTACCCTCGTCGGGAGCAGTACTTC
TRBJ1-1	.	14	.	TRBV27	CASSLSQGFGEAFF	TGTGCCAGCAGTTTATCGCAGGGTTTTGGTGAAGCTTTCTTT
TRBJ1-2	TRBD1	14	.	TRBV2	CASRVTGGDYGYTF	TGTGCCAGCAGGGTGACAGGGGGTGACTATGGCTACACCTTC
TRBJ1-1	.	13	.	TRBV6-5	CASSGTEQVGAFF	TGTGCCAGCAGTGGGACTGAACAAGTGGGGGCTTTCTTT
TRBJ1-2	.	15	once	TRBV28	CASTMRRGRLWGYTF	TGTGCCAGCACCATGAGACGGGGGAGGCTATGGGGCTACACCTTC
TRBJ1-4	.	16	.	TRBV13	CASSPRQGRLNEKLFF	TGTGCCAGCAGCCCCCGGCAGGGCAGACTTAATGAAAAACTGTTTTTT
TRBJ2-7	TRBD1	14	.	TRBV5-1	CASSPGTGDYEQYF	TGCGCCAGCAGCCCTGGGACAGGGGACTACGAGCAGTACTTC
TRBJ1-1	.	13	.	TRBV28	CASRKEGHTEAFF	TGTGCCAGCAGGAAGGAGGGGCACACTGAAGCTTTCTTT
TRBJ2-1	TRBD2	15	.	TRBV28	CASSYLAGSYNEQFF	TGTGCCAGCAGTTACTTAGCGGGGTCCTACAATGAGCAGTTCTTC
TRBJ1-2	TRBD1	17	.	TRBV7-6	CASSSTGGQGLVDGYTF	TGTGCCAGCAGCTCGACTGGGGGACAGGGTCTGGTTGATGGCTACACCTTC
TRBJ1-1	.	14	.	TRBV29-1	CSVERGSWNTEAFF	TGCAGCGTTGAAAGGGGCAGTTGGAACACTGAAGCTTTCTTT
TRBJ1-2	TRBD1	15	.	TRBV5-1	CASSLRTGGGYGYTF	TGCGCCAGCAGCTTACGGACAGGGGGGGGCTATGGCTACACCTTC
TRBJ2-2	.	18	.	TRBV19	CASKVPPGSRTNTGELFF	TGTGCCAGTAAGGTACCACCTGGGTCCAGGACGAACACCGGGGAGCTGTTTTTT
TRBJ2-1	.	12	.	TRBV7-6	CASSFRYNEQFF	TGTGCCAGCAGTTTTCGTTACAATGAGCAGTTCTTC
TRBJ2-5	TRBD2	13	once	TRBV5-1	CASRGGGQETQYF	TGCGCCAGCCGTGGGGGGGGCCAAGAGACCCAGTACTTC
TRBJ1-4	.	15	once	TRBV7-2	CASSWELGADEKLFF	TGTGCCAGCAGTTGGGAGCTTGGTGCGGATGAAAAACTGTTTTTT
TRBJ1-5	TRBD1	15	.	TRBV2	CASSEEQGGNQPQHF	TGTGCCAGCAGTGAAGAACAGGGGGGTAATCAGCCCCAGCATTTT
TRBJ2-1	.	14	once	TRBV7-6	CASSLLTGSNEQFF	TGTGCCAGCAGCTTACTGACAGGTTCCAATGAGCAGTTCTTC
TRBJ1-3	TRBD1	15	.	TRBV6-5	CASSLGQSSGNTIYF	TGTGCCAGCAGCCTGGGACAGAGCTCTGGAAACACCATATATTTT
TRBJ2-5	.	13	.	TRBV27	CASSLQIQETQYF	TGTGCCAGCAGCCTACAGATCCAAGAGACCCAGTACTTC
TRBJ2-2	.	16	.	TRBV7-8	CASSFERIKNTGELFF	TGTGCCAGCAGCTTCGAGCGGATAAAAAACACCGGGGAGCTGTTTTTT
TRBJ2-1	TRBD2	14	.	TRBV7-2	CASSGYGEGNEQFF	TGTGCCAGCAGTGGGTACGGGGAGGGCAATGAGCAGTTCTTC
TRBJ2-1	TRBD1	14	.	TRBV7-6	CASSSPDRGREQFF	TGTGCCAGCAGCTCCCCCGACAGGGGGAGAGAGCAGTTCTTC
TRBJ2-1	.	12	.	TRBV29-1	CSVDLANNEQFF	TGCAGCGTTGACCTAGCCAACAATGAGCAGTTCTTC
TRBJ2-2	.	15	once	TRBV4-1	CASSQAVTRSRELFF	TGCGCCAGCAGCCAAGCGGTTACGCGGTCCCGGGAGCTGTTTTTT
TRBJ2-7	.	14	.	TRBV5-1	CASSTAGPSYEQYF	TGCGCCAGCAGTACAGCGGGCCCTTCCTACGAGCAGTACTTC
TRBJ2-7	TRBD1	17	.	TRBV5-1	CASSLGSDRGHPYEQYF	TGCGCCAGCAGCTTGGGATCCGACAGGGGGCACCCCTACGAGCAGTACTTC
TRBJ1-2	.	10	.	TRBV6-1	CASSEVGGAF	TGTGCCAGCAGTGAAGTTGGGGGCGCCTTC
TRBJ1-2	.	12	once	TRBV30	CAWSESDNNYTF	TGTGCCTGGAGTGAATCGGACAACAACTACACCTTC
TRBJ2-7	.	15	.	TRBV11-2	CASSLDPSGAYEQYF	TGTGCCAGCAGCTTAGACCCATCGGGGGCCTACGAGCAGTACTTC
TRBJ1-5	.	15	.	TRBV10-3	CAISDPGLPDQPQHF	TGTGCCATCAGTGACCCAGGGCTACCGGATCAGCCCCAGCATTTT
TRBJ2-7	.	15	.	TRBV28	CASSLREPRGYEQYF	TGTGCCAGCAGTTTACGCGAGCCCCGTGGCTACGAGCAGTACTTC
TRBJ1-2	TRBD1	17	.	TRBV19	CASSLTGTGAVVRGYTF	TGTGCCAGTAGCCTTACCGGGACAGGGGCAGTTGTGCGTGGCTACACCTTC
TRBJ2-3	TRBD2	13	.	TRBV7-9	CATPRRETDTQYF	TGTGCCACTCCCCGGCGGGAGACAGATACGCAGTATTTT